This record covers a single T cell receptor beta chain. PCR employed 60 Vbeta and 13 Jbeta primers. Clones were sequenced by immunoSEQ multiplex PCR, and TCRdb holds only the in-frame ones, with some missing. The sample carries under 250,000 clones, approximately 81% recorded once. The data belong to a study of cytomegalovirus exposure and HLA in healthy donors. Whole-study context: Previous work identified 117 million unique TCR beta sequences from roughly 180 million T cells.

The CDR3 has 14 residues. The V gene end was trimmed by 2 bases and the J gene end by 5 bases; junction bases not matched to a gene: 5. CDR1 and CDR2 from the germline V gene are LNHDA and SQIVND (reference sequence). The specimen sequenced was PBMCs. The sequence derives from an older woman in good health and CMV-seropositive. The chain carries TRBV19 and TRBJ2-7, with TRBD1 matching 8 bases. DNA for the CDR3: TGTGCCAGTAGTATATCAGGACAGGGTAACGAGCAGTACTTC. It specifies CASSISGQGNEQYF.